This note documents a single T cell receptor (beta chain) sequence. The antigen remains unidentified. These data belong to a study of T cell responses to AZD1222 COVID-19 vaccine. V dropped 5 bases and J dropped 2 bases, with 9 bases sitting between them. The CDR3 loop spans 14 amino acids. Germline lookup yields CDR1 MNHEY and CDR2 SMNVEV (reference sequence). Libraries were prepared by immunoSEQ multiplex PCR; TCRdb keeps only in-frame clonotypes and omits some of them. The repertoire holds 150,000 to 200,000 clones, with over 70% as singletons. Study results and caveats: Repertoire sampling happened only post peak T cell response.

The TCR originated in an adult in good health. The V and J genes are TRBV27 and TRBJ2-2; the D gene is possibly TRBD1 (6 bases). The sequencing used peripheral blood, collected on day 0 of MenACWY control vaccination. The CDR3 DNA reads TGTGCCAGCAGTACGGGACACAACACCGGGGAGCTGTTTTTT. Translation gives CASSTGHNTGELFF.